The next 28 T cell receptor beta chains were all read from a single sample in a study of preoperative IRX-2 immunotherapy in early breast cancer. Treatment specified: preoperative locoregional IRX-2 cytokine immunotherapy. Some clones are missing from TCRdb's copy, which holds only in-frame ones; the method was immunoSEQ multiplex PCR. The table shows 15,000 to 25,000 clones, with 85% occurring only once. The starting material was lymph node tissue, obtained after IRX-2 immunotherapy. Receptors originate from a human donor with breast cancer.

The chain has TRBV6-8 and TRBJ2-7; 11 nucleotides agree with TRBD2. Germline-derived CDR1 and CDR2 are MNHGY and SAAAGT. This CDR3 is built from 14 residues. V trimming: 8 bases; J trimming: 4 bases; junction bases outside the gene matches: 7. The CDR3 here is CASLTGTSGYEQYF. CDR3 DNA sequence: TGTGCCAGCCTCACCGGGACTAGCGGTTACGAGCAGTACTTC.

The rearrangement joins TRBV12-5 to TRBJ1-2; D may be TRBD1 (5 bases). CDR1 and CDR2 (germline): LGHNT, FRNRAP. The CDR3 contains 14 residues. As DNA, the CDR3 is TGTGCCTCACCCCGACCCGGGGGGGAAGATGGCTACACCTTC. It translates to CASPRPGGEDGYTF.

Remarks on this clone: This sample includes further DNA sequences coding for the same CDR3. The CDR3: CASSIGGAMNTEAFF. CDR3 bases: TGTGCCAGTAGTATAGGCGGAGCCATGAACACTGAAGCTTTCTTT. The chain uses TRBV19 and TRBJ1-1; no definite D call. The ends were cut back, 1 base at V and 0 bases at J, with 9 bases in the middle. Germline CDR1 and CDR2: LNHDA and SQIVND (reference sequence). The CDR3 covers 15 residues.

The chain employs TRBV6-8 and TRBJ2-5; 7 positions agree with TRBD2. This CDR3 region has 14 residues. The V gene end was trimmed by 2 bases and the J gene end by 5 bases; junction bases not matched to a gene: 5. Germline CDR1 MNHGY, CDR2 SAAAGT. CDR3 bases: TGTGCCAGCAGTTACCTGGGGGGGTTGGAGACCCAGTACTTC. It is translated as CASSYLGGLETQYF.

CDR3 sequence: CSVQKGGGEKLFF. Here the CDR3 DNA reads TGCAGCGTTCAAAAAGGGGGAGGTGAAAAACTGTTTTTT. This chain uses TRBV29-1 with TRBJ1-4; possibly TRBD1 for D (6 bases). With 5 bases removed from V and 7 bases from J, the gap between germline ends came to 14 bases. The CDR3 loop spans 13 amino acids. Germline loops: CDR1 SQVTM, CDR2 ANQGSEA. The variable domain in full, with the rest retrieved from reference TRBV29-1 and TRBJ1-4, is SAVISQKPSRDICQRGTSLTIQCQVDSQVTMMFWYRQQPGQSLTLIATANQGSEATYESGFVIDKFPISRPNLTFSTLTVSNMSPEDSSIYLCSVQKGGGEKLFFGSGTQLSVL.

The chain links TRBV6-8 to TRBJ2-7, with TRBD1 identical over 8 bases. This CDR3 has 15 amino acids. V gave up 8 bases and J gave up 2 bases; unmatched junction bases: 11. Germline CDR1 reads MNHGY; CDR2 reads SAAAGT. For the CDR3, the DNA is TGTGCCAGCGATGGACCGGGACAGGTAACCTACGAGCAGTACTTC. Its translation: CASDGPGQVTYEQYF.

V is TRBV6-8 and J is TRBJ2-1; 11 bases are shared with TRBD1. Germline V gives CDR1 MNHGY, CDR2 SAAAGT. V lost 6 bases to trimming and J lost 3 bases; unmatched junction nucleotides: 4. This CDR3 is built from 15 residues. The CDR3 DNA sequence: TGTGCCAGCAGCTCCGGGACAGGGGGCTACAATGAGCAGTTCTTC. Its translation: CASSSGTGGYNEQFF.

The chain couples TRBV5-1 to TRBJ1-4; 9 bases line up with TRBD1. The junction had 7 bases not matched to a gene; V was cut back by 4 bases and J by 6 bases. The CDR3 contains 15 residues. From germline, CDR1 is SGHRS and CDR2 YFSETQ. DNA for the CDR3: TGCGCCAGCAGCCCTGGGGACAGGGAGGATGAAAAACTGTTTTTT. It is translated as CASSPGDREDEKLFF.

The gene calls are TRBV11-3 and TRBJ1-5; the match to TRBD1 covers 9 bases. Germline V gene lookup returns CDR1 SGHNT and CDR2 YENEEA. This CDR3 region has 16 residues. V lost 3 bases to trimming and J lost 0 bases; unmatched junction nucleotides: 3. CDR3 sequence reads: CASSLGTGYSNQPQHF. CDR3 DNA: TGTGCCAGCAGCTTGGGGACAGGGTATAGCAATCAGCCCCAGCATTTT. The full variable domain, in which reference TRBV11-3 and TRBJ1-5 provide the parts outside the CDR3, is EAGVVQSPRYKIIEKKQPVAFWCNPISGHNTLYWYLQNLGQGPELLIRYENEEAVDDSQLPKDRFSAERLKGVDSTLKIQPAELGDSAVYLCASSLGTGYSNQPQHFGDGTRLSIL.

J is TRBJ2-7 and V is TRBV10-1, with a weak D call TRBD2 (5 bases). Germline CDR1 and CDR2: WNHNN and SYGVQD (reference sequence). CDR3 size: 14 residues. The V gene lost 2 bases and the J gene lost 0 bases, with 8 bases spanning the gap. The CDR3 loop reads CASSETRGSYEQYF. The CDR3 coding sequence is TGCGCCAGCAGTGAGACCCGGGGCTCCTACGAGCAGTACTTC.

The V call is TRBV28, the J call TRBJ2-7, with D possibly TRBD1 on 5 matching bases. Germline CDR1 is MDHEN and CDR2 is SYDVKM. The ends were cut back, 6 bases at V and 2 bases at J, with 20 bases in the middle. The CDR3 has 16 amino acids. The CDR3 nucleotides are TGTGCCAGCAGCGTCCTGGGGCAGGCGTTCACCTACGAGCAGTACTTC. It yields the protein CASSVLGQAFTYEQYF.

The J gene is TRBJ1-1, the V gene TRBV6-1; D not resolved. Looked up from germline, CDR1 is MNHNS and CDR2 is SASEGT. V lost 1 base and J lost 7, with 7 bases in between. The CDR3 has 12 residues. Here the CDR3 reads CASSEGQFEAFF. CDR3 DNA: TGTGCCAGCAGTGAAGGGCAGTTTGAAGCTTTCTTT.

The chain uses TRBV5-1 and TRBJ1-4; 7 nucleotides agree with TRBD1. Per the germline V gene, CDR1 is SGHRS and CDR2 is YFSETQ. The CDR3 consists of 16 residues. The junction had 7 bases not matched to a gene; V was cut back by 0 bases and J by 5 bases. As DNA, the CDR3 is TGCGCCAGCAGCTTGGGAACAGGGGCCTCGAATGAAAAACTGTTTTTT. Translation: CASSLGTGASNEKLFF.

This rearrangement joins TRBV19 to TRBJ2-2; D gene uncertain. The CDR3 is 15 amino acids. Trimming removed 6 bases at V and 5 bases at J, with 16 bases between. The germline gives CDR1 LNHDA, CDR2 SQIVND (reference sequence). The CDR3 loop reads CASRLDGRWTGELFF. Written as DNA, the CDR3 is TGTGCCAGTAGACTGGACGGAAGATGGACCGGGGAGCTGTTTTTT.

The chain employs TRBV11-3 and TRBJ1-1, with 8 bases aligning to TRBD1. CDR1 and CDR2 (germline): SGHNT, YENEEA. V lost 1 base to trimming and J lost 2 bases; unmatched junction nucleotides: 3. The CDR3 sequence is 15 residues long. In DNA, the CDR3 is TGTGCCAGCAGCTTAGTGACAGGGGAAAACACTGAAGCTTTCTTT. Its protein product is CASSLVTGENTEAFF.

The rearrangement links TRBV30 to TRBJ1-2; D may be TRBD1 (5 bases). In germline, CDR1 is GTSNPN, CDR2 SVGIG (reference sequence). V lost 1 base and J lost 4, with 13 bases in between. CDR3 length equals 14 residues. CDR3 nucleotides: TGTGCCTGGAGTGCCCTGGACACATCCTATGGCTACACCTTC. Translation gives CAWSALDTSYGYTF.

This chain joins TRBV14 and TRBJ2-1, with unresolved D. V gave up 0 bases and J gave up 6 bases, with 9 bases separating them. From germline, CDR1 is SGHDN and CDR2 FVKESK. This CDR3 comprises 14 residues. The CDR3 bases are TGTGCCAGCAGCCAAGAAGTAATAGTCAATGAGCAGTTCTTC. This gives the protein CASSQEVIVNEQFF.

The V gene is TRBV11-3, the J gene TRBJ1-1, with D maybe TRBD1 (6 bases). The germline CDR1 and CDR2 sequences are SGHNT and YENEEA. V was cut by 1 base and J by 5 bases, with 14 bases left in between. This CDR3 spans 15 amino acids. CDR3 sequence (DNA): TGTGCCAGCAGCTTAGGATGGGGGGCGCGAACTGAAGCTTTCTTT. Translated, it gives CASSLGWGARTEAFF.

V gene TRBV6-8 combines with J gene TRBJ2-7; 8 bases are shared with TRBD1. J lost 5 bases, V lost 5 bases, and 5 bases had no gene match. Germline V CDR1 and CDR2: MNHGY, SAAAGT. The CDR3 totals 13 residues. CDR3 amino acids: CASSRTGSHEQYF. CDR3 DNA: TGTGCCAGCAGTAGGACAGGGTCCCACGAGCAGTACTTC.

The table lists this clone with a few counts. The V and J genes are TRBV6-8 and TRBJ1-1; the D gene is possibly TRBD1 (6 bases). Germline V gene lookup returns CDR1 MNHGY and CDR2 SAAAGT. The CDR3 sequence is 13 residues long. V was shortened by 6 bases and J by 5 bases, with 13 bases between the two germline ends. The CDR3 loop is CASRVDSRTEAFF. The CDR3 DNA reads TGTGCCAGCAGAGTGGACAGTAGAACTGAAGCTTTCTTT.

This chain links TRBV7-6 with TRBJ1-6, with D possibly TRBD1 on 6 matching bases. In germline, CDR1 is SGHVS, CDR2 FNYEAQ. CDR3 size: 16 residues. Trimming took 4 bases from V and 8 from J, leaving 18 bases between them. Here the CDR3 DNA reads TGTGCCAGCAGCTCGCCGTACAGGGCTGTGGATTCACCCCTCCACTTT. It specifies CASSSPYRAVDSPLHF. Complete variable domain (other parts from reference TRBV7-6 and TRBJ1-6): GAGVSQSPRYKVTKRGQDVALRCDPISGHVSLYWYRQALGQGPEFLTYFNYEAQQDKSGLPNDRFSAERPEGSISTLTIQRTEQRDSAMYRCASSSPYRAVDSPLHFGNGTRLTVT.

This clone was picked up a small number of times. The rearrangement links TRBV28 to TRBJ1-4; no firm D call. V was clipped by 5 bases and J by 4 bases, with 17 bases between them. CDR3 length: 16 amino acids. From germline, CDR1 is MDHEN and CDR2 SYDVKM. The CDR3 here is CASSPQEERDNEKLFF. As DNA, the CDR3 is TGTGCCAGCAGTCCCCAGGAGGAAAGGGATAATGAAAAACTGTTTTTT.

The DNA of the CDR3 is TGTGCCAGCAGTTACCCCCAGAGCTCTGGAAACACCATATATTTT. It yields the protein CASSYPQSSGNTIYF. This chain joins TRBV6-8 and TRBJ1-3; D gene uncertain. The length of the CDR3 is 15 residues. Germline assignment: CDR1 MNHGY and CDR2 SAAAGT. V was cut by 2 bases and J by 0 bases, with 8 bases left in between.

This clone came up a few times. This chain joins TRBV6-8 and TRBJ2-7; 9 bases agree with TRBD1. The CDR3 has 14 residues. Germline values: CDR1 MNHGY, CDR2 SAAAGT. V shed 2 bases, J shed 3 bases, and the junction held 2 bases outside the gene matches. Here the CDR3 reads CASSYRDRVYEQYF. The DNA of the CDR3 is TGTGCCAGCAGTTACCGGGACAGGGTCTACGAGCAGTACTTC.

The chain combines TRBV6-8 with TRBJ1-2, with 11 positions matching TRBD1. Germline CDR1 and CDR2: MNHGY and SAAAGT. Trimming at V came to 5 bases and at J to 8 bases, leaving 1 base not matched to a gene. The CDR3 runs to 12 residues. The CDR3 bases are TGTGCCAGCAGTGGGACAGGGGGAGGCTACACCTTC. As protein: CASSGTGGGYTF.

This chain uses TRBV6-8 with TRBJ1-5; D is unclear. Between the trimmed V and J ends, which lost 6 bases and 7 bases, there was a span of 10 bases. The CDR3 extends over 12 amino acids. The germline CDR1 and CDR2 sequences are MNHGY and SAAAGT. This CDR3 reads CASSNPSQPQHF. Written as DNA, the CDR3 is TGTGCCAGCAGCAATCCTAGCCAGCCCCAGCATTTT.

The chain combines TRBV19 with TRBJ2-7; 8 bases align to TRBD2. The length of the CDR3 is 17 residues. Germline V gene lookup returns CDR1 LNHDA and CDR2 SQIVND (reference sequence). V trimming: 9 bases; J trimming: 2 bases; junction bases outside the gene matches: 18. CDR3 region: CASQRRAFDSGTYEQYF. The CDR3 nucleotides read TGTGCCAGCCAGAGGAGGGCGTTTGATAGCGGGACCTACGAGCAGTACTTC.

The J gene is TRBJ2-7, the V gene TRBV29-1, with 13 bases aligning to TRBD2. Trimming at V came to 6 bases and at J to 2 bases, leaving 16 bases not matched to a gene. This CDR3 is 18 amino acids long. Germline values: CDR1 SQVTM, CDR2 ANQGSEA. CDR3 nucleotide sequence: TGCAGCGTAACAACCCGGGACAGGGGGACTAGCGGGACCTACGAGCAGTACTTC. Its translation is CSVTTRDRGTSGTYEQYF.